There are a few counts of the clone carrying this TCR beta chain. Its antigen is unknown. Using immunoSEQ multiplex PCR, the repertoire was profiled, and TCRdb retains in-frame clones only, with some absent. The profile shows approximately 41,000 clones, 70% to 90% of them singletons. The data were obtained in a study of STAT5B mutations in CD4+ large granular lymphocyte leukemia. About the research overall: Among healthy controls, a particular HLA allele went with more CDR3 'QG' motifs. General study findings and limits: Approximately 25% of private leukemic clonotypes occurred rarely in other patients' non-leukemic repertoires.

The V gene's germline CDR1 is WNHNN and CDR2 SYGVQD (reference sequence). The CDR3 length is 17 residues. The J segment lost 0 bases and the V segment lost 4 bases, leaving 11 bases of the junction unmatched. The J gene is TRBJ2-7, the V gene TRBV10-1, with 8 nucleotides matching TRBD1. The sequenced sample consisted of CD4+ T cells from blood buffy coats. The receptor was isolated from a human donor in good health. The CDR3 DNA is TGCGCCAGCAGTGCCAGGGCAGGGGGCCAGAGCTCCTACGAGCAGTACTTC. Translating gives CASSARAGGQSSYEQYF.